This T cell receptor beta chain was profiled in a study of blood T cell repertoires in COVID-19. As handled by the study authors: Amplifying reference gene primers gave estimates of nucleated cell counts. Some clones are missing from TCRdb's copy, which holds only in-frame ones; the method was immunoSEQ multiplex PCR. V and J calls and clone size are those listed in that table; D and trimming were worked out from the DNA. The profile shows approximately 300,000 clones, approximately 88% of them singletons. What was sequenced was PBMCs or T cells enriched from blood (not recorded which). This sequence originates from a man aged 55 to 70 who had recovered from COVID-19.

For the CDR3, the DNA is TGCGCCAGCAGCTTGGAAAGGGAGCGGAGTGGGGCCAACGTCCTGACTTTC. Translating gives CASSLERERSGANVLTF. The V and J genes are TRBV5-1 and TRBJ2-6; TRBD2 is a possible D gene (5 bases). V lost 0 bases, J lost 3 bases, and 13 bases lay in between. Germline assignment: CDR1 SGHRS and CDR2 YFSETQ. The length of the CDR3 is 17 residues.